This entry lists 30 T cell receptor beta chains sequenced from one sample in a study of blood T cell repertoires in COVID-19. Profiling relied on immunoSEQ multiplex PCR, and the TCRdb table lists in-frame clones only, not all of them. Here the sample spans roughly 280,000 clones, more than 85% being singletons. The sequenced sample was PBMCs or T cells enriched from blood (not recorded which). These receptors came from a man aged 40-49 years who had been exposed to COVID-19.

J is TRBJ1-2 and V is TRBV25-1, with 9 bases identical to TRBD1. Germline lookup yields CDR1 MGHDK and CDR2 SYGVNS. This CDR3 region has 13 residues. Unmatched junction bases numbered 7, after V lost 8 bases and J lost 6 bases. CDR3 nucleotides: TGTGCCAGCGGGCAGACAGGGGGGGATGGCTACACCTTC. The encoded protein is CASGQTGGDGYTF.

The chain combines TRBV28 with TRBJ2-7; the D gene is possibly TRBD1 (6 bases). Per the germline V gene, CDR1 is MDHEN and CDR2 is SYDVKM. Trimming left V 5 bases short and J 4 bases short, with 15 bases between. The CDR3 is 14 residues long. CDR3 nucleotides: TGTGCCAGCAGTCCCATGGACAGATTGTACGAGCAGTACTTC. Translated, it gives CASSPMDRLYEQYF. Filled out from reference TRBV28 and TRBJ2-7, the complete variable domain reads DVKVTQSSRYLVKRTGEKVFLECVQDMDHENMFWYRQDPGLGLRLIYFSYDVKMKEKGDIPEGYSVSREKKERFSLILESASTNQTSMYLCASSPMDRLYEQYFGPGTRLTVT.

The V gene is TRBV19, the J gene TRBJ1-1; D is undetermined. V was trimmed by 6 bases and J by 6 bases, leaving 17 bases between them. CDR1 and CDR2 from the germline V gene are LNHDA and SQIVND (reference sequence). This CDR3 has 14 amino acids. The CDR3 protein is CASSPPRFEAEAFF. The CDR3 DNA reads as TGTGCCAGTAGCCCGCCCCGGTTCGAGGCTGAAGCTTTCTTT.

V usage is TRBV7-9 and J usage is TRBJ2-7; D uncertain. Looked up from germline, CDR1 is SEHNR and CDR2 is FQNEAQ (reference sequence). V lost 1 base and J lost 9, with 19 bases in between. CDR3 length: 15 amino acids. CDR3 coding DNA: TGTGCCAGCAGCTTAGAAGGCGGTCTCCTGGCCAGGCAGTACTTC. Its protein product is CASSLEGGLLARQYF.

The chain carries TRBV18 and TRBJ1-5, with D perhaps matching TRBD1 (5 bases). CDR3 length: 13 amino acids. In germline, CDR1 is KGHSH, CDR2 LQKENI. Trimming stripped 6 bases from V and 7 bases from J, with 13 bases between. The CDR3: CASSPGGRQPQHF. The CDR3 coding sequence is TGTGCCAGCTCGCCTGGGGGGAGGCAGCCCCAGCATTTT. The full variable domain, in which reference TRBV18 and TRBJ1-5 provide the parts outside the CDR3, is NAGVMQNPRHLVRRRGQEARLRCSPMKGHSHVYWYRQLPEEGLKFMVYLQKENIIDESGMPKERFSAEFPKEGPSILRIQQVVRGDSAAYFCASSPGGRQPQHFGDGTRLSIL.

The V and J genes are TRBV2 and TRBJ1-1; D is possibly TRBD1 (5 bases). The CDR3 length is 14 residues. Per the germline V gene, CDR1 is SNHLY and CDR2 is FYNNEI. Between the trimmed V and J ends, which lost 1 base and 1 base, there was a span of 7 bases. In DNA form, the CDR3 reads TGTGCCAGCAGTGAAGAAAGGGGGAACACTGAAGCTTTCTTT. It specifies CASSEERGNTEAFF.

The chain couples TRBV27 to TRBJ2-7, with 8 bases identical to TRBD2. Trimming cost V 2 bases and J 7 bases; bases outside gene matches: 7. The CDR3 is made up of 14 amino acids. CDR1 is MNHEY and CDR2 is SMNVEV in the germline V gene (reference sequence). In DNA form, the CDR3 reads TGTGCCAGCAGTTTACCGGGAGGGCCGTGGGAGCAGTACTTC. It encodes CASSLPGGPWEQYF.

The gene calls are TRBV9 and TRBJ1-2, with 12 positions matching TRBD1. This CDR3 comprises 18 residues. The V gene's germline CDR1 is SGDLS and CDR2 YYNGEE. The V gene end was trimmed by 4 bases and the J gene end by 7 bases; junction bases not matched to a gene: 17. Here the CDR3 DNA reads TGTGCCAGCAGCACAAGTCTGGGACAGGGGGCGCAGGGCTTTGGCTACACCTTC. It specifies CASSTSLGQGAQGFGYTF. Supplemented by reference TRBV9 and TRBJ1-2, the full variable domain reads DSGVTQTPKHLITATGQRVTLRCSPRSGDLSVYWYQQSLDQGLQFLIQYYNGEERAKGNILERFSAQQFPDLHSELNLSSLELGDSALYFCASSTSLGQGAQGFGYTFGSGTRLTVV.

The rearrangement uses TRBV6-2 or TRBV6-3 and TRBJ2-7; 7 nucleotides align to TRBD2. The CDR3 runs to 16 residues. CDR1 is MNHEY and CDR2 is SVGEGT in the germline V gene. The V and J ends lost 2 bases and 2 bases, in that order; junction bases with no gene match: 9. CDR3 DNA sequence: TGTGCCAGCAGTTACCGTGCTAGCGGAGGGGCCTACGAGCAGTACTTC. Its translation: CASSYRASGGAYEQYF.

V is TRBV9 and J is TRBJ1-6, with a possible D match to TRBD1 (6 bases). CDR1 and CDR2 (germline): SGDLS, YYNGEE. CDR3 length: 14 residues. V shed 2 bases and J shed 9 bases, with 12 bases lying between them. The CDR3 DNA follows: TGTGCCAGCAGCGTCGGACAGTGGGGTTCACCCCTCCACTTT. Translation: CASSVGQWGSPLHF. The full variable domain, in which reference TRBV9 and TRBJ1-6 provide the parts outside the CDR3, is DSGVTQTPKHLITATGQRVTLRCSPRSGDLSVYWYQQSLDQGLQFLIQYYNGEERAKGNILERFSAQQFPDLHSELNLSSLELGDSALYFCASSVGQWGSPLHFGNGTRLTVT.

The chain has TRBV27 and TRBJ2-1; TRBD1 matches at 7 bases. The trim removed 6 bases at V and 3 bases at J, leaving 11 bases unmatched. Germline CDR1 MNHEY, CDR2 SMNVEV (reference sequence). The CDR3 length is 16 residues. This CDR3 reads CASSPTGTYGYNEQFF. The CDR3 region has the DNA TGTGCCAGCAGCCCGACAGGGACCTACGGCTACAATGAGCAGTTCTTC.

The genes are TRBV30 and TRBJ2-2; TRBD1 aligns across 7 bases. Germline V gene lookup returns CDR1 GTSNPN and CDR2 SVGIG (reference sequence). The CDR3 runs to 14 residues. With 6 bases clipped from V and 0 bases from J, the junction kept 4 bases outside the gene matches. The DNA for the CDR3 is TGTGCCTGCGCCGGGACAGCGAACACCGGGGAGCTGTTTTTT. Amino acid sequence: CACAGTANTGELFF.

The table lists this clone with a count of one. This rearrangement joins TRBV25-1 to TRBJ1-6; no definite D call. CDR3 length equals 14 residues. Germline V CDR1 and CDR2: MGHDK, SYGVNS. With 3 bases removed from V and 9 bases from J, the gap between germline ends came to 12 bases. CDR3 nucleotides: TGTGCCAGCAGTGAGTACCTCGGTGGTTCACCCCTCCACTTT. This encodes CASSEYLGGSPLHF. The variable domain in full, with the rest retrieved from reference TRBV25-1 and TRBJ1-6, is EADIYQTPRYLVIGTGKKITLECSQTMGHDKMYWYQQDPGMELHLIHYSYGVNSTEKGDLSSESTVSRIRTEHFPLTLESARPSHTSQYLCASSEYLGGSPLHFGNGTRLTVT.

This chain connects TRBV4-2 to TRBJ2-7; 9 nucleotides match TRBD2. CDR3 size: 16 residues. V was clipped by 0 bases and J by 3 bases; unmatched bases: 6. The V gene's germline CDR1 is LGHNA and CDR2 YNFKEQ. The CDR3 DNA is TGTGCCAGCAGCCAAGATTCGCTAGCGGGGATCTACGAGCAGTACTTC. Encoded protein: CASSQDSLAGIYEQYF.

The chain combines TRBV7-3 with TRBJ2-7; D remains unclear. There are 13 residues in the CDR3. Germline loops: CDR1 SGHTA, CDR2 FQGTGA. V was trimmed by 5 bases and J by 3 bases, leaving 11 bases between them. Written as DNA, the CDR3 is TGTGCCAGCAGCCTCGATCACAGCTACGAGCAGTACTTC. Its translation is CASSLDHSYEQYF. The full variable domain, completed using reference TRBV7-3 and TRBJ2-7, is GAGVSQTPSNKVTEKGKYVELRCDPISGHTALYWYRQSLGQGPEFLIYFQGTGAADDSGLPNDRFFAVRPEGSVSTLKIQRTERGDSAVYLCASSLDHSYEQYFGPGTRLTVT.

The chain couples TRBV6-2 or TRBV6-3 to TRBJ1-3; no definite D call. This CDR3 contains 13 residues. CDR1 and CDR2 (germline): MNHEY, SVGEGT. Trimming shortened V by 5 bases and J by 8 bases, and 13 bases separated the two germline ends. The CDR3 region has the DNA TGTGCCAGCAGTGGAAACCGCGGGGACACCATATATTTT. This encodes CASSGNRGDTIYF.

V usage is TRBV5-1 and J usage is TRBJ2-1; D uncertain. The germline V gene encodes CDR1 SGHRS and CDR2 YFSETQ. This CDR3 is 14 amino acids long. V dropped 1 base and J dropped 6 bases, with 11 bases sitting between them. The CDR3 loop is CASSLWLAVNEQFF. For the CDR3, the DNA is TGCGCCAGCAGCTTGTGGTTAGCCGTCAATGAGCAGTTCTTC.

The chain carries TRBV6-5 and TRBJ2-1; 13 nucleotides match TRBD2. CDR1 and CDR2 from the germline V gene are MNHEY and SVGAGI. V dropped 2 bases and J dropped 12; count of bases not matched to a gene: 7. The CDR3 extends over 15 amino acids. CDR3 loop: CASSYRTSGSYPQFF. As DNA, the CDR3 is TGTGCCAGCAGTTACCGGACTAGCGGGAGTTATCCGCAGTTCTTC.

The V call is TRBV28, the J call TRBJ1-2; 7 bases are a match to TRBD1. Germline assignment: CDR1 MDHEN and CDR2 SYDVKM. The ends lost 7 bases at V and 6 bases at J; junction bases unmatched: 5. The CDR3 runs 12 residues. Here the CDR3 DNA reads TGTGCCAGCATCGACGACAGGGATGGCTACACCTTC. This translates into CASIDDRDGYTF.

The chain uses TRBV7-9 and TRBJ1-1; 7 positions agree with TRBD1. Germline CDR1 SEHNR, CDR2 FQNEAQ (reference sequence). The J segment lost 1 base and the V segment lost 5 bases, leaving 10 bases of the junction unmatched. The CDR3 is 16 residues long. The CDR3, as DNA: TGTGCCAGCAGCCCAGCCGACAGGGATCCGAACACTGAAGCTTTCTTT. Residues: CASSPADRDPNTEAFF.

This chain uses TRBV4-3 with TRBJ2-5; 7 nucleotides match TRBD2. The CDR3 has 16 amino acids. The germline V gene has CDR1 LGHNA and CDR2 YSLEER. V shed 0 bases, J shed 5 bases, and the junction held 9 bases outside the gene matches. The CDR3: CASSQEATSRRETQYF. The CDR3 DNA sequence: TGCGCCAGCAGCCAAGAAGCGACTAGCCGGAGGGAGACCCAGTACTTC.

CDR3 in amino acids: CAISEGSGNHIQYF. The CDR3 coding sequence is TGTGCCATCAGTGAAGGTAGCGGGAATCACATTCAGTACTTC. This sequence joins TRBV10-3 and TRBJ2-4, with 8 bases that match TRBD2. This CDR3 is built from 14 residues. After removal of 3 bases from V and 8 bases from J, the junction contained 6 bases not matched to a gene. From germline, CDR1 is ENHRY and CDR2 SYGVKD.

This chain connects TRBV28 to TRBJ1-3, with 7 nucleotides matching TRBD1. Trimming cost V 6 bases and J 4 bases; bases outside gene matches: 6. Germline V gene data show CDR1 as MDHEN and CDR2 as SYDVKM. The CDR3 contains 14 residues. CDR3 nucleotides: TGTGCCAGCAGCCAGAACAGGGGAGGAAACACCATATATTTT. Its translation: CASSQNRGGNTIYF.

J is TRBJ2-1 and V is TRBV12-2; the D call TRBD1 from the table was never checked on the DNA. TRBV12-2 is labeled a pseudogene. The CDR3 extends over 14 amino acids. CDR3 loop: CASRLGQGGNEQFF. As DNA, the CDR3 is TGTGCAAGTCGCCTAGGACAGGGGGGTAATGAGCAGTTCTTC.

The chain joins TRBV12-5 to TRBJ1-1; TRBD1 aligns across 8 bases. Germline CDR1 reads LGHNT; CDR2 reads FRNRAP. V was clipped by 6 bases and J by 0 bases; unmatched bases: 9. This CDR3 has 16 amino acids. This CDR3 is CASGPQGAIMNTEAFF. CDR3 coding DNA: TGTGCTAGTGGACCCCAGGGGGCCATCATGAACACTGAAGCTTTCTTT.

The J gene is TRBJ2-3, the V gene TRBV4-3; possible D gene TRBD2, 5 bases. Trimming cost V 0 bases and J 4 bases, with 17 bases left between them. The V gene's germline CDR1 is LGHNA and CDR2 YSLEER. This CDR3 is built from 17 residues. CDR3 nucleotide sequence: TGCGCCAGCAGCCAAGATCCGAGCGGTTCTTCGGCAGATACGCAGTATTTT. Its protein is CASSQDPSGSSADTQYF.

The chain has TRBV27 and TRBJ1-6; weak D call: TRBD1 (6 bases). The germline gives CDR1 MNHEY, CDR2 SMNVEV (reference sequence). The V and J ends lost 6 bases and 5 bases respectively, with 11 bases between them. The CDR3 covers 14 residues. CDR3 DNA sequence: TGTGCCAGCAGCATACCAGGGGATAATTCACCCCTCCACTTT. Protein product: CASSIPGDNSPLHF.

The V call is TRBV3-1 (or the pseudogene TRBV3-2), the J call TRBJ1-1; D is unclear. Germline-derived CDR1 and CDR2 are LGHDT and YNNKEL (reference sequence). Between the trimmed V and J ends, which lost 2 bases and 5 bases, there was a span of 12 bases. The CDR3 has 14 amino acids. The CDR3: CASSQKRRETEAFF. CDR3 DNA sequence: TGTGCCAGCAGCCAAAAGAGGAGGGAAACTGAAGCTTTCTTT.

The gene calls are TRBV19 and TRBJ2-1; 7 bases fit TRBD2. The CDR3 is 14 residues long. The germline CDR1 and CDR2 sequences are LNHDA and SQIVND (reference sequence). With V trimmed by 2 bases and J by 7 bases, 5 bases remained unmatched. CDR3 nucleotides: TGTGCCAGTAGTATAAGGGAGGGCCGGAATGAGCAGTTCTTC. Its protein product is CASSIREGRNEQFF. The variable domain in full, with the rest retrieved from reference TRBV19 and TRBJ2-1, is DGGITQSPKYLFRKEGQNVTLSCEQNLNHDAMYWYRQDPGQGLRLIYYSQIVNDFQKGDIAEGYSVSREKKESFPLTVTSAQKNPTAFYLCASSIREGRNEQFFGPGTRLTVL.

With respect to this clone: At one end the junction does not follow the germline gene, possibly because of a read error. The chain uses TRBV11-2 and TRBJ1-4, with D perhaps matching TRBD1 (5 bases). The CDR3 is 15 residues long. Germline V CDR1 and CDR2: SGHAT, FQNNGV. CDR3 in amino acids: CASSIDSATNEKLFF. For the CDR3, the DNA is TGTGCCAGCAGCATAGACAGCGCAACTAATGAAAAACTGTTTTTT.